This is a list of T cell receptor beta chains from one sample in a study of blood T cell repertoires in COVID-19. Produced via immunoSEQ multiplex PCR; TCRdb's table is partial and in-frame only. The top ten hold around 8% of the sample, which has about 150,000 clones, about 82% seen once. Sample: peripheral blood. The receptors were gathered from a woman of 80 years or more with COVID-19, enrolled during active disease. Both conserved end residues are part of each CDR3. D genes are given only for firm matches. Part of the rows lack a size; the others show once, few, many or a class for expanded clones.

clone size | D gene | J gene | V gene | CDR3 length | CDR3 DNA | CDR3 protein
NA | TRBD1 | TRBJ2-5 | TRBV25-1 | 14 | TGTGCCAGCACACCTGCATGGACAGGAGGGACCCAGTACTTC | CASTPAWTGGTQYF
NA | TRBD1 | TRBJ1-2 | TRBV2 | 14 | TGTGCCAGCAGTTTGGGACAGGGGGGGAGTGGCTACACCTTC | CASSLGQGGSGYTF
NA | TRBD1 | TRBJ2-3 | TRBV5-6 | 14 | TGTGCCAGCAGCTTCCCGGGACAGGGCGATACGCAGTATTTT | CASSFPGQGDTQYF
NA | NA | TRBJ2-1 | TRBV7-8 | 16 | TGTGCCAGCAGCTCCCTCGATGGGACACGCCACAATGAGCAGTTCTTC | CASSSLDGTRHNEQFF
NA | NA | TRBJ2-1 | TRBV6-5 | 16 | TGTGCCAGCAGTTCCCCGAGGGCCGCAGGAAATCCTGAGCAGTTCTTC | CASSSPRAAGNPEQFF
NA | NA | TRBJ2-5 | TRBV7-2 | 17 | TGTGCCAGCAGCTTAGGACCCCTTGGGCCGTACCAAGAGACCCAGTACTTC | CASSLGPLGPYQETQYF
NA | NA | TRBJ2-3 | TRBV5-3 | 16 | TGTGCCAGAAGCTTGGTCGGTGAGTTCGGCACAGATACGCAGTATTTT | CARSLVGEFGTDTQYF
NA | NA | TRBJ2-7 | TRBV24-1 | 13 | TGTGCCACCAGTGATAGCGGTTCCTACGAGCAGTACTTC | CATSDSGSYEQYF
NA | TRBD1 | TRBJ1-1 | TRBV18 | 17 | TGTGCCAGCTCCGTACTCCCCCCAGGACAGGGGAACACTGAAGCTTTCTTT | CASSVLPPGQGNTEAFF
once | TRBD1 | TRBJ1-1 | TRBV20-1 | 15 | TGCAGTGCCAGTCCTAAGACAGGGAGGAGCACTGAAGCTTTCTTT | CSASPKTGRSTEAFF
few | TRBD2 | TRBJ2-1 | TRBV7-3 | 15 | TGTGCCAGCAGCCGCACTAGCGGGGTCTACAATGAGCAGTTCTTC | CASSRTSGVYNEQFF
NA | NA | TRBJ2-2 | TRBV5-5 | 15 | TGTGCCAGCATTAACAGGGTTAGCGACACCGGGGAGCTGTTTTTT | CASINRVSDTGELFF
NA | NA | TRBJ2-6 | TRBV7-9 | 15 | TGTGCCAGCAACGCGGGCCCCGCTGGGGCCAACGTCCTGACTTTC | CASNAGPAGANVLTF
NA | TRBD2 | TRBJ2-1 | TRBV2 | 15 | TGTGCCAGCAGTGAACCAGCGGGAGGGCCTATTGAGCAGTTCTTC | CASSEPAGGPIEQFF
NA | TRBD1 | TRBJ2-1 | TRBV3-1/TRBV3-2 | 13 | TGTGCCAGCAGCCAGGGGGACAGGGGTGAGCAGTTCTTC | CASSQGDRGEQFF
NA | TRBD1 | TRBJ1-2 | TRBV9 | 15 | TGTGCCAGCAGCGTAGGTGAGGGGGCTTCCTATGGCTACACCTTC | CASSVGEGASYGYTF
once | TRBD2 | TRBJ2-2 | TRBV7-2 | 16 | TGTGCCAGCAGCTTTCCGACTAGCGGGAGCTCCGGGGAGCTGTTTTTT | CASSFPTSGSSGELFF
NA | NA | TRBJ1-4 | TRBV5-1 | 11 | TGCGCCAGCAGCTTGAGGGGAAAACTGTTTTTT | CASSLRGKLFF
NA | TRBD2 | TRBJ2-5 | TRBV19 | 17 | TGTGCCAGTAGTATAGAAGGCAGCGGGAGGTACCAAGAGACCCAGTACTTC | CASSIEGSGRYQETQYF
NA | NA | TRBJ1-3 | TRBV9 | 14 | TGTGCCAGCAGCGTAGGAAATCTCGCGGACACCATATATTTT | CASSVGNLADTIYF
NA | TRBD2 | TRBJ2-3 | TRBV6-2/TRBV6-3 | 17 | TGTGCCAGCAGCAGAGGAGCGGGGGGTCTCCGCACAGATACGCAGTATTTT | CASSRGAGGLRTDTQYF
NA | NA | TRBJ2-7 | TRBV11-2 | 11 | TGTGCCGTGGGGGCTGGGTACGAGCAGTACTTC | CAVGAGYEQYF
NA | TRBD1 | TRBJ1-5 | TRBV4-1 | 16 | TGCGCCAGCAGCCAGGAGGGTGGGACAGCTTATCAGCCCCAGCATTTT | CASSQEGGTAYQPQHF
NA | NA | TRBJ2-2 | TRBV5-1 | 16 | TGCGCCACCACTCATCGTCCCGCGACGAACACCGGGGAGCTGTTTTTT | CATTHRPATNTGELFF
NA | NA | TRBJ2-5 | TRBV3-1/TRBV3-2 | 14 | TGTGCCAGCGCGGAATTAGGGGCAGGGGAGACCCAGTACTTC | CASAELGAGETQYF
NA | NA | TRBJ1-4 | TRBV7-9 | 13 | TGTGCCAGCCGTCTTGCGGGGGGCGAAAAACTGTTTTTT | CASRLAGGEKLFF
NA | NA | TRBJ2-1 | TRBV6-5 | 15 | TGTGCCAGCAGTCTCAGCGGGTCCTCCTACAATGAGCAGTTCTTC | CASSLSGSSYNEQFF
NA | TRBD1 | TRBJ1-2 | TRBV7-3 | 15 | TGTGCCAGCAGCTTAAGCCCGCGGACAGGGAAAGGCTACACCTTC | CASSLSPRTGKGYTF
NA | NA | TRBJ2-1 | TRBV5-8 | 15 | TGTGCCAGCAGCTCGACAGGAAGCGTGTACAATGAGCAGTTCTTC | CASSSTGSVYNEQFF
NA | NA | TRBJ1-5 | TRBV29-1 | 15 | TGCAGCGACCACAGGACGATCTATAGCAATCAGCCCCAGCATTTT | CSDHRTIYSNQPQHF
NA | NA | TRBJ2-7 | TRBV7-9 | 15 | TGTGCCAGCAGCTTAGGAGGGCAACCCGTTGACGAGCAGTACTTC | CASSLGGQPVDEQYF
NA | NA | TRBJ2-7 | TRBV5-1 | 15 | TGCGCCAGCAGCTTGGCCTCGCGGGCGTCCTACGAGCAGTACTTC | CASSLASRASYEQYF
few | NA | TRBJ2-1 | TRBV14 | 13 | TGTGCCAGCAGCCGGGGACTTTTGGGTGAGCAGTTCTTC | CASSRGLLGEQFF
NA | TRBD1 | TRBJ1-4 | TRBV28 | 13 | TGTGCCAGCAGCACGGGACAGCTTGAAAAACTGTTTTTT | CASSTGQLEKLFF
NA | NA | TRBJ2-3 | TRBV7-9 | 16 | TGTGCCAGCAGCTTAAGGCCCGGGACTTCGGTAGACACGCAGTATTTT | CASSLRPGTSVDTQYF
NA | NA | TRBJ2-1 | TRBV7-9 | 15 | TGTGCCAGCAGCCCACCCGGGACTCACTCAAGTGAGCAGTTCTTC | CASSPPGTHSSEQFF
NA | NA | TRBJ1-6 | TRBV5-6 | 15 | TGTGCCAGCAGCTTACCGACAGGCGTCAATTCACCCCTCCACTTT | CASSLPTGVNSPLHF
NA | NA | TRBJ2-1 | TRBV18 | 13 | TGTGCCAGCTCACCGGTCGCGTACAATGAGCAGTTCTTC | CASSPVAYNEQFF
NA | TRBD2 | TRBJ2-5 | TRBV29-1 | 15 | TGCAGCGTTGAACCCCTGGGGGGGTTGGGTGAGACCCAGTACTTC | CSVEPLGGLGETQYF
NA | TRBD1 | TRBJ1-2 | TRBV6-5 | 16 | TGTGCCAGCAGTTACACGAGGGACAGGGGGAACTATGGCTACACCTTC | CASSYTRDRGNYGYTF
NA | TRBD2 | TRBJ2-5 | TRBV10-2 | 14 | TGCGCCAGCAGCGGATTAGCGGGGGGGGAGACCCAGTACTTC | CASSGLAGGETQYF
NA | TRBD1 | TRBJ2-2 | TRBV11-3 | 15 | TGTGCCAGCAGCCCCAAATACAGGGGAACCGGGGAGCTGTTTTTT | CASSPKYRGTGELFF
NA | NA | TRBJ1-2 | TRBV3-1/TRBV3-2 | 15 | TGTGCCAGCAGCCAAGATACGACAGGAACCGATGGCTACACCTTC | CASSQDTTGTDGYTF
NA | TRBD1 | TRBJ2-5 | TRBV5-1 | 15 | TGCGCCAGCAGCTTGGACAGGGGGCGAGGGGAGACCCAGTACTTC | CASSLDRGRGETQYF
NA | NA | TRBJ2-7 | TRBV14 | 14 | TGTGCCAGCAGCCCCAGACTCACCTCCTACGAGCAGTACTTC | CASSPRLTSYEQYF
NA | TRBD1 | TRBJ1-1 | TRBV9 | 13 | TGTGCCAGCAGCCCCGGGACAGGGAGGTTGGCTTTCTTT | CASSPGTGRLAFF
NA | NA | TRBJ1-1 | TRBV29-1 | 13 | TGCAGCGTTGGTCCCCCGGGGGACACTGAAGCTTTCTTT | CSVGPPGDTEAFF
NA | NA | TRBJ1-2 | TRBV10-3 | 14 | TGTGCCATCAGTGAGTGGGCAGGGAACTATGGCTACACCTTC | CAISEWAGNYGYTF
NA | NA | TRBJ1-2 | TRBV18 | 13 | TGTGCCAGCTCACCAACGGGGGAATATGGCTACACCTTC | CASSPTGEYGYTF
NA | NA | TRBJ1-2 | TRBV10-3 | 14 | TGTGCCATCAGTGATGAAGGGGCCTACTATGGCTACACCTTC | CAISDEGAYYGYTF
NA | TRBD1 | TRBJ1-5 | TRBV2 | 15 | TGTGCCAGCAGTGACAGGGGGCTTGGCAATCAGCCCCAGCATTTT | CASSDRGLGNQPQHF
NA | NA | TRBJ2-3 | TRBV5-1 | 14 | TGCGCCAGCAGCTCCGAAGGGGCCACAGATACGCAGTATTTT | CASSSEGATDTQYF
NA | TRBD1 | TRBJ1-1 | TRBV6-2/TRBV6-3 | 15 | TGTGCCAGCAGTTACCCCCCGGGACAGGGGCCTGAAGCTTTCTTT | CASSYPPGQGPEAFF
NA | NA | TRBJ1-6 | TRBV6-5 | 15 | TGTGCCAGCAGGACGGGGGGGGAAGGTTCTTCACCCCTCCACTTT | CASRTGGEGSSPLHF
NA | TRBD2 | TRBJ2-3 | TRBV6-4 | 13 | TGTGCCAGCAAACTAGCGGGGAGCGATACGCAGTATTTT | CASKLAGSDTQYF
NA | TRBD2 | TRBJ2-1 | TRBV7-3 | 15 | TGTGCCAGCAGCCCGACACCCGGGACTAGCCTTGAGCAGTTCTTC | CASSPTPGTSLEQFF
once | NA | TRBJ1-1 | TRBV5-1 | 13 | TGCGCCAGCTCGGTAACCTTTGATACTGAAGCTTTCTTT | CASSVTFDTEAFF
NA | NA | TRBJ1-4 | TRBV27 | 14 | TGTGCCAGCACCGCGGCAGGACTTAATGAAAAACTGTTTTTT | CASTAAGLNEKLFF
NA | NA | TRBJ2-5 | TRBV6-5 | 14 | TGTGCCAGCGGAATCGACAGGAGACAAGAGACCCAGTACTTC | CASGIDRRQETQYF
few | NA | TRBJ1-1 | TRBV21-1 | 13 | TGTGCCAGCAGCTCGCAGGGGAAAACTGAAGCTTTCTTT | CASSSQGKTEAFF